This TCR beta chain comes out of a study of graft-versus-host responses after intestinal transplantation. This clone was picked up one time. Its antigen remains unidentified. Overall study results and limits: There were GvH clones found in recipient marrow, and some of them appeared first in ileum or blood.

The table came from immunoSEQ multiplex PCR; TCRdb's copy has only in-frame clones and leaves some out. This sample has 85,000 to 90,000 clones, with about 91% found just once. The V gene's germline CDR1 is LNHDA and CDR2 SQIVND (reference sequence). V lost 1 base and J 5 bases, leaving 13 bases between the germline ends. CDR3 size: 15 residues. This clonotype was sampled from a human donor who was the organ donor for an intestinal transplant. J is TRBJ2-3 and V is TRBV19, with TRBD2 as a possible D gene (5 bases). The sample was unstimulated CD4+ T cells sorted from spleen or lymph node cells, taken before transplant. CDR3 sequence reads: CASSIGRTYGDTQYF. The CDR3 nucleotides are TGTGCCAGTAGTATAGGGAGGACCTATGGAGATACGCAGTATTTT.